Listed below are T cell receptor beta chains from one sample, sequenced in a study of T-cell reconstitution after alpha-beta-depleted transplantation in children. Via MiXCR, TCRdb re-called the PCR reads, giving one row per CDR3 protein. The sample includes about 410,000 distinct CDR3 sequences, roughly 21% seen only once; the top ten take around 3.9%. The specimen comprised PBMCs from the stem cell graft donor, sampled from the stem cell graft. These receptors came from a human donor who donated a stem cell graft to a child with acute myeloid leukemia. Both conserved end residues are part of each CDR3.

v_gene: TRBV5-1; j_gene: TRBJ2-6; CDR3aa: CASSNIQGAGANVLTF
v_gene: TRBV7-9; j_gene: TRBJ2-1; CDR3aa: CASSRAGAHEQFF
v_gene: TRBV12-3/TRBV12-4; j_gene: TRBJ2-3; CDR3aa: CASSPGLAGASGTDTQYF
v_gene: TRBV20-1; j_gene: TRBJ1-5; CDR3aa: CSARGGREQPQHF
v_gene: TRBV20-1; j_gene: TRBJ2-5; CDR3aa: CSARPPWGTETQYF
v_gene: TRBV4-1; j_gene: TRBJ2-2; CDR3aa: CASSQYREVSGELFF
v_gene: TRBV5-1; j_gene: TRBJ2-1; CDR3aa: CASSPLREGGEQFF
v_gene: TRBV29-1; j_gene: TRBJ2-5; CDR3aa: CSVEERYWETQYF
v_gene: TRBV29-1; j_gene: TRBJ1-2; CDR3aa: CSARTGNGYTF
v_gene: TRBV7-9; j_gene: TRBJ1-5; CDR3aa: CASSLAGQGDQPQHF
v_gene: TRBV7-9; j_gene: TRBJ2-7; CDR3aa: CASSSSDSQQYF
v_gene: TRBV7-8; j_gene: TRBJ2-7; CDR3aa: CASGPLAGASHEQYF
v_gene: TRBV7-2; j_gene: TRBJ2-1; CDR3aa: CASSLDWSGREQFF
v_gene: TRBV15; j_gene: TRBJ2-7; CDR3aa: CATSRGRTTSGEQYF
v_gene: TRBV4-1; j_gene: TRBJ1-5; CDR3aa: CASSQDRQAYQPQHF
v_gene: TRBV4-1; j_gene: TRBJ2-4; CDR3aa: CASSPEGTKNIQYF
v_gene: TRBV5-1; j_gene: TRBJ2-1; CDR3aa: CASSAYTPYNEQFF
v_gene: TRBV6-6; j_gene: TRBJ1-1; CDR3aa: CASSRGSGTEPFF
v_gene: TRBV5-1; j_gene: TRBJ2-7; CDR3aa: CASSPEIRRKRQVYEQYF
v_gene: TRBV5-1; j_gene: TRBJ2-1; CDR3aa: CASSLVSTDNEQFF
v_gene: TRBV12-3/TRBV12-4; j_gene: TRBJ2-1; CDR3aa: CASGTRGEGSSYNEQFF
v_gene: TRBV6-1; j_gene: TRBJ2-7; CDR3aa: CATRLVLTEAYEQYF
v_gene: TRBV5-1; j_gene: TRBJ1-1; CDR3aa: CASSPDRGTEAFF
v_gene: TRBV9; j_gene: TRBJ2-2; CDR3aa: CASSKTGTSGRTGGELFF
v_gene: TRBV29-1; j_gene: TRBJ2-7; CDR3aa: CSVARGILYEQYF
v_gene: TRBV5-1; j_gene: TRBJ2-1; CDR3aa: CASSLRDPNEQFF
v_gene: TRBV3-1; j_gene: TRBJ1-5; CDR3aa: CASSQVPADQPQHF
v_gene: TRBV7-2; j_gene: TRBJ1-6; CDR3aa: CASSSPATADNSPLHF
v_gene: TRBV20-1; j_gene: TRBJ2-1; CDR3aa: CSARGRRSSSYNEQFF
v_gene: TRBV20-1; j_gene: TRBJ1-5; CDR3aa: CSATEDSNQPQHF
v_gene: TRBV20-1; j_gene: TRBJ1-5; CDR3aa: CSARTAGSNQPQHF
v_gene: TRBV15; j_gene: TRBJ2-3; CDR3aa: CATSREGIRGTDTQYF
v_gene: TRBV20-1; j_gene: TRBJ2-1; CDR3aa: CSARTSGVYNEQFF
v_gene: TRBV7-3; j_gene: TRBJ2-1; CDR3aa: CASSSLSGRAYNEQFF
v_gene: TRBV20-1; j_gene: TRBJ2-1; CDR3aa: CSAGGLAGGYEQFF
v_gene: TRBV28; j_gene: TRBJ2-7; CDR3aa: CASRTGGHYEQYF
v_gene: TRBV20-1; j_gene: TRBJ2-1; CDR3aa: CSAIRAGGFDEQFF
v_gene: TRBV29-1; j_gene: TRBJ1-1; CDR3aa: CSAGPGNTEAFF
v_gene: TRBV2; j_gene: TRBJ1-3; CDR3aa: CASGRDGYSGNTIYF
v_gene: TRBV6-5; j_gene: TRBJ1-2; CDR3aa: CASIHKSFAGQRQPVNYGYTF
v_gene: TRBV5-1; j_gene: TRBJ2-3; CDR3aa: CAGISSGRTRDTQYF
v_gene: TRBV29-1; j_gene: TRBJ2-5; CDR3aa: CSAERGEGETQYF
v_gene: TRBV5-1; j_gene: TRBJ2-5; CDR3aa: CASSLDRGSTIQETQYF
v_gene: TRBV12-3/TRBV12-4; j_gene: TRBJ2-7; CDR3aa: CASTRGQGYTYEQYF
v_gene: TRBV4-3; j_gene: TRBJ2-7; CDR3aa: CASSQDLWGYEQYF